The T cell receptor (beta chain) described here comes from a study of Ad26.COV2.S vaccination and SARS-CoV-2 variants. As concerns this clone: Its antigen is still unknown.

This sample's treatment: around 19 received Ad26.COV2.S at low or high dose, single or two shots; 5 received placebo; per-sample allocation not given. Sampling took place 63 days after the first vaccine or placebo injection. Vaccine was an Ad26 vector expressing Wuhan-strain SARS-CoV-2 spike. Sequencing used immunoSEQ multiplex PCR; TCRdb keeps in-frame clones, though not all of them. The table lists a few hundred thousand clones, roughly 85% of them singletons. V shed 2 bases, J shed 8 bases, and the junction held 5 bases outside the gene matches. The CDR3 spans 13 residues. Germline lookup yields CDR1 SQVTM and CDR2 ANQGSEA. Findings and caveats of the study: Total responses of T cells may have been underestimated by the analyses of TCR breadth and depth.

The chain links TRBV29-1 to TRBJ2-1; 8 nucleotides match TRBD2. Here the sequenced sample was peripheral blood, taken in a trial of Ad26.COV2.S vaccine versus placebo. This sequence was found in a person aged 18-60 years who received the Ad26.COV2.S COVID-19 vaccine or a placebo. As DNA, the CDR3 is TGCAGCGTTGAAATGGGACTAGGCGATGAGCAGTTCTTC. This translates into CSVEMGLGDEQFF.